This T cell receptor (beta chain) was identified in a study of STAT5B mutations in CD4+ large granular lymphocyte leukemia. This clone was seen only a few times. Germline CDR1 is MNHEY and CDR2 is SMNVEV (reference sequence). The CDR3 consists of 16 residues. The V end was cut by 4 bases, the J end by 7 bases, with 22 bases between. Clones were sequenced by immunoSEQ multiplex PCR, and TCRdb holds only the in-frame ones, with some missing. The data hold 40,000 to 50,000 clones, with 80% to 85% observed a single time. This clonotype originated in a human donor in good health. The chain couples TRBV27 to TRBJ1-2; tentative D call: TRBD1 (5 bases). The sequenced sample was CD4+ T cells from blood buffy coats. DNA of the CDR3: TGTGCCAGCAGTTCCCCCTCGGGCGCTACGGGGACTGGCTACACCTTC. Amino acids: CASSSPSGATGTGYTF.